This T cell receptor beta chain was documented in a study of shared clonotypes between healthy human individuals. Sequencing was performed with immunoSEQ multiplex PCR; in TCRdb, only in-frame clones are kept and a portion is missing. Of a few hundred thousand clones listed, approximately 97% are singletons. Germline V gives CDR1 MDHEN, CDR2 SYDVKM. V gave up 8 bases and J gave up 0 bases; unmatched junction bases: 4. The CDR3 sequence is 15 residues long. This clone was found once. What it recognizes is unknown. Other DNA sequences in this sample translate to the same CDR3. Study findings and constraints: Naive subsets generally exceeded memory subsets in estimated richness. Shared clonotypes across all four donors exceeded non-shared ones in generation probability.

The sequencing input was naive CD4+ T cells sorted from blood. Subset indicated: CD45RA+ positively selected. The chain joins TRBV28 to TRBJ2-6, with 7 bases aligning to TRBD2. The sequence was obtained from a woman under 40 in good health. CDR3 sequence: CASSLAGSGANVLTF. CDR3 nucleotides: TGTGCCAGCTCCTTAGCGGGCTCTGGGGCCAACGTCCTGACTTTC.